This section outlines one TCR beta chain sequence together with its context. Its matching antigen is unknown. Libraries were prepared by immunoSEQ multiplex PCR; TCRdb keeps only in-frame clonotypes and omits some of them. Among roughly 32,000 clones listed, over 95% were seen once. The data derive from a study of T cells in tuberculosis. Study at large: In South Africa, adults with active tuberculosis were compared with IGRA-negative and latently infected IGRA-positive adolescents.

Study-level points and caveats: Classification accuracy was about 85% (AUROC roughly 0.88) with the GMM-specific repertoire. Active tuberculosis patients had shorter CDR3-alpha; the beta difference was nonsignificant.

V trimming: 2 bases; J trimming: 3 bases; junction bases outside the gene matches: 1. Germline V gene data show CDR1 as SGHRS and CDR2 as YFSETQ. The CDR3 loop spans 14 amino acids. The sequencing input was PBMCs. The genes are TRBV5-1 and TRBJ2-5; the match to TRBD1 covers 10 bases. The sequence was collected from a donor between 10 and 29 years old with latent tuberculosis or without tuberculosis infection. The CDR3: CASSFGTGEETQYF. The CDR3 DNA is TGCGCCAGCAGCTTCGGGACAGGGGAAGAGACCCAGTACTTC.